This T cell receptor (beta chain) was obtained from a study of cytomegalovirus exposure and HLA in healthy donors. Study summary: Out of about 360 genotyped donors, about 80% belonged to the Caucasian-associated ancestry cluster. Study outcomes and limitations: TCR beta V segments were, for the most part, productive about 87% or about 30% of the time in an earlier analysis. Association of a missense DCLRE1C variant with TCR beta V- and J-gene trimming was reported in a later analysis.

V lost 2 bases and J 6 bases, leaving 10 bases between the germline ends. Germline CDR1 and CDR2: PRHDT and FYEKMQ (reference sequence). The CDR3 consists of 13 residues. Researchers ran the PCR with 60 Vbeta and 13 Jbeta primers. TCRdb's copy holds only in-frame clones and misses some; the assay was immunoSEQ multiplex PCR. The data show about 110,000 clones, 65% to 85% seen once. For this clone: Its target is not known.

The sequence was obtained from a man between 18 and 29 years old in good health and CMV-seronegative. Sample: PBMCs. The rearrangement joins TRBV13 to TRBJ1-1; D not certain. The CDR3 spells CASSLRSTPEAFF. CDR3 nucleotide sequence: TGTGCCAGCAGCTTACGGAGTACACCTGAAGCTTTCTTT.